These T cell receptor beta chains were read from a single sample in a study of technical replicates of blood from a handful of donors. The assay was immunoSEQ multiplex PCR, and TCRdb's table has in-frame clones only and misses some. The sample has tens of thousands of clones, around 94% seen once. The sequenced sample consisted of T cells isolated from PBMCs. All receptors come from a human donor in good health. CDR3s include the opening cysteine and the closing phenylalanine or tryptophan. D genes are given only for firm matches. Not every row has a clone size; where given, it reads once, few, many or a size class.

CDR3aa: CASNTGPSYNEQFF
CDR3nt: TGTGCCAGTAATACAGGTCCTTCCTACAATGAGCAGTTCTTC
j_gene: TRBJ2-1
abundance: -
v_gene: TRBV19
d_gene: -

CDR3aa: CASSVDHRNTEAFF
CDR3nt: TGTGCCAGCAGCGTCGACCACAGGAACACTGAAGCTTTCTTT
j_gene: TRBJ1-1
abundance: -
v_gene: TRBV9
d_gene: -

CDR3aa: CAWKDPGQPRGRKGGELFF
CDR3nt: TGTGCCTGGAAAGATCCGGGACAGCCCCGTGGTCGGAAAGGGGGGGAGCTGTTTTTT
j_gene: TRBJ2-2
abundance: -
v_gene: TRBV30
d_gene: TRBD1

CDR3aa: CASSKVLDREDDNEQFF
CDR3nt: TGTGCCAGCAGCAAAGTTTTGGACAGGGAGGACGACAATGAGCAGTTCTTC
j_gene: TRBJ2-1
abundance: -
v_gene: TRBV21-1
d_gene: -

CDR3aa: CASSVEGDYEQYF
CDR3nt: TGTGCCAGCAGCGTAGAGGGGGACTACGAGCAGTACTTC
j_gene: TRBJ2-7
abundance: -
v_gene: TRBV9
d_gene: -

CDR3aa: CATSETGSPGPQHF
CDR3nt: TGTGCCACCTCTGAGACGGGATCTCCCGGGCCCCAGCATTTT
j_gene: TRBJ1-5
abundance: once
v_gene: TRBV7-8
d_gene: -

CDR3aa: CASGLGQMRTEAFF
CDR3nt: TGTGCTAGTGGTTTGGGACAAATGAGAACTGAAGCTTTCTTT
j_gene: TRBJ1-1
abundance: once
v_gene: TRBV12-5
d_gene: -

CDR3aa: CASSLERYNEQFF
CDR3nt: TGTGCCAGCAGCTTAGAGCGGTACAATGAGCAGTTCTTC
j_gene: TRBJ2-1
abundance: -
v_gene: TRBV11-1
d_gene: -

CDR3aa: CASGGNQPQHF
CDR3nt: TGTGCCAGTGGAGGGAATCAGCCCCAGCATTTT
j_gene: TRBJ1-5
abundance: -
v_gene: TRBV19
d_gene: -

CDR3aa: CASSWTSGRYHEQFF
CDR3nt: TGTGCCAGCAGTTGGACTAGCGGGAGGTACCATGAGCAGTTCTTC
j_gene: TRBJ2-1
abundance: -
v_gene: TRBV11-3
d_gene: TRBD2

CDR3aa: CASSQPGSGFVGYTF
CDR3nt: TGCGCCAGCAGCCAGCCAGGCTCGGGGTTCGTCGGCTACACCTTC
j_gene: TRBJ1-2
abundance: -
v_gene: TRBV4-1
d_gene: -

CDR3aa: CASTVRGVNQPQHF
CDR3nt: TGTGCCAGCACCGTGCGGGGGGTTAATCAGCCCCAGCATTTT
j_gene: TRBJ1-5
abundance: few
v_gene: TRBV6-1
d_gene: -